Included here is one T cell receptor (beta chain) sequence, with context. This sample was taken from a study of control samples from healthy donors and cancer patients. Assay used: immunoSEQ multiplex PCR; TCRdb lists only in-frame clones, some missing. The sample yields around 30,000 clones, 85% seen once. The germline V and J ends were trimmed by 3 bases and 4 bases, with 12 bases remaining between them. CDR1 and CDR2 (germline): LGHDT, YNNKEL (reference sequence). This CDR3 contains 14 residues. This receptor was obtained from a woman aged 60 to 75 with head and neck cancer. This rearrangement joins TRBV3-1 (or the pseudogene TRBV3-2) to TRBJ1-1, with a tentative D call TRBD1 (5 bases). Material: PBMCs. The CDR3 region is CASSHPGGVTEAFF. The CDR3 nucleotides read TGTGCCAGCAGCCACCCGGGAGGGGTCACTGAAGCTTTCTTT.